This T cell receptor beta chain stems from a study of PD-L1 blockade in urothelial cancer. Study details: Intravenous atezolizumab, 1,200 mg every 3 weeks, was begun by patients around 2014.

This clone appeared once. Trimming took 3 bases from V and 2 from J, leaving 21 bases between them. CDR1 is SGHRS and CDR2 is YFSETQ in the germline V gene. The length of the CDR3 is 18 residues. Samples spanned pretreatment and treatment, with 1 to 8 time points per patient. Clones were sequenced by immunoSEQ multiplex PCR, and TCRdb holds only the in-frame ones, with some missing. The sample records 80,000 to 130,000 clones, around 93% being singletons. The sequence was collected from a woman of 80 years or more with urothelial cancer. The gene calls are TRBV5-1 and TRBJ2-1, with TRBD2 as a possible D gene (6 bases). Specimen: PBMCs, collected around atezolizumab (anti-PD-L1) treatment. CDR3 DNA sequence: TGCGCCAGCAGCTCGCCTCGCCAGCGGGTAAAGACCTACAATGAGCAGTTCTTC. Its translation: CASSSPRQRVKTYNEQFF.